This record looks at one TCR beta chain sequence and its context. Its antigen remains unidentified. Treatment given: approximately nine-day PBMC culture with coronavirus spike peptide pools or control peptides (ViraFEST assay). Peptide pools at 9.5 to 10 ug/ml and IL-2 at roughly 9.8 IU/ml were added to cultures of 1.8 million or so PBMCs per well. This record comes from a study of vaccination and CD4 T cells after COVID-19. Oncomine TCR Beta short-read sequencing was applied to DNA from cultured CD4+ T cells. In TCRdb, the PCR reads were re-called with MiXCR into one record per CDR3 protein. This table holds some 15,000 distinct CDR3 sequences, around 61% found once. This sequence was found in a human donor who had recovered from COVID-19. The sequencing input was CD4+ T cells from blood, cultured in vitro.

As DNA, the CDR3 is TGTGCCAGCAGTTACTCGAGGGTAGGACAGCCCCAGCATTTT. This gives the protein CASSYSRVGQPQHF. The rearrangement uses TRBV6-5 and TRBJ1-5; D uncertain. CDR3 length: 14 residues. CDR1 is MNHEY, CDR2 SVGAGI, per germline. Trimming removed 0 bases at V and 7 bases at J, with 10 bases between.